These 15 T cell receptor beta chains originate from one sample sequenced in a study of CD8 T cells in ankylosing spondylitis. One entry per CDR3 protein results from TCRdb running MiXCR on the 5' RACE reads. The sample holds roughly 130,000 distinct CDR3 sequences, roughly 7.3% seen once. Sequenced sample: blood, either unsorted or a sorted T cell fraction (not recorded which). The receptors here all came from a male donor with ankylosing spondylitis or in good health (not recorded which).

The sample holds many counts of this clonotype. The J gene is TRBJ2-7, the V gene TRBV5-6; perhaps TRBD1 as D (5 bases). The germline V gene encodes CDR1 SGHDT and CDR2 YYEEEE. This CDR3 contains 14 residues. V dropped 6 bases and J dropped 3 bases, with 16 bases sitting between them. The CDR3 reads CASTRGAGFYEQYF. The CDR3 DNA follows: TGTGCCAGCACCCGTGGGGCAGGCTTCTACGAGCAGTACTTC.

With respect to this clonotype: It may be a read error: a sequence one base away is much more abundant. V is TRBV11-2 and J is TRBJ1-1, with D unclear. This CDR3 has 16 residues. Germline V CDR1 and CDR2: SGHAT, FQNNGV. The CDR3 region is CTSSFPPGRAGTEAFF. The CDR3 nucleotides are TGTACCAGCAGTTTCCCCCCGGGGAGGGCCGGCACTGAAGCTTTCTTT.

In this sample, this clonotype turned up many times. CDR3 nucleotide sequence: TGCAGCGCCCGACAGACCCAAGAGACCCAGTACTTC. It specifies CSARQTQETQYF. The chain links TRBV29-1 to TRBJ2-5; possibly TRBD1 for D (5 bases). V lost 7 bases and J lost 1, with 10 bases in between. Germline V gene lookup returns CDR1 SQVTM and CDR2 ANQGSEA. The CDR3 runs 12 residues. Full variable domain (rest looked up from reference TRBV29-1 and TRBJ2-5): SAVISQKPSRDICQRGTSLTIQCQVDSQVTMMFWYRQQPGQSLTLIATANQGSEATYESGFVIDKFPISRPNLTFSTLTVSNMSPEDSSIYLCSARQTQETQYFGPGTRLLVL.

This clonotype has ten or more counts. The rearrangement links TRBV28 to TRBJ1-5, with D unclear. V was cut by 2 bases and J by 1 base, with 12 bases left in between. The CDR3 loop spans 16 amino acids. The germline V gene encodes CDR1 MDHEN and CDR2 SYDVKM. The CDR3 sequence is CASSLDLGESNQPQHF. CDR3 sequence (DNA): TGTGCCAGCAGTTTAGACCTTGGGGAGAGCAATCAGCCCCAGCATTTT.

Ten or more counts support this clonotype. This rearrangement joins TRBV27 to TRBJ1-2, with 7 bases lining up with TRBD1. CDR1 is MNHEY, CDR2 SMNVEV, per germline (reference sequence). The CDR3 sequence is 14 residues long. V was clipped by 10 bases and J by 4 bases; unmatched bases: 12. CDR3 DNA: TGTGCCACCCACCGACAGGGCCCGGGCTATGGCTACACCTTC. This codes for CATHRQGPGYGYTF.

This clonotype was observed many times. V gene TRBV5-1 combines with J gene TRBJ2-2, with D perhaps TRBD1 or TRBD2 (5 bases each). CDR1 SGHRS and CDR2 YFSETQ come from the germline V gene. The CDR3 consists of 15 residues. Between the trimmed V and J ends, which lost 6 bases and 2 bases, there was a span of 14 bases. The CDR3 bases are TGCGCCAGCACCCTCGGGACGGCCAACACCGGGGAGCTGTTTTTT. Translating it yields CASTLGTANTGELFF.

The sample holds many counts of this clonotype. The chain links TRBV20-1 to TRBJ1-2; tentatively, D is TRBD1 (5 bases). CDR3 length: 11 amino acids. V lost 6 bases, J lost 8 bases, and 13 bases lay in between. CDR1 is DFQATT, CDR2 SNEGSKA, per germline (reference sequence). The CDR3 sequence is CSAGAGAGYTF. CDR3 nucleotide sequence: TGCAGTGCAGGGGCCGGGGCGGGCTACACCTTC.

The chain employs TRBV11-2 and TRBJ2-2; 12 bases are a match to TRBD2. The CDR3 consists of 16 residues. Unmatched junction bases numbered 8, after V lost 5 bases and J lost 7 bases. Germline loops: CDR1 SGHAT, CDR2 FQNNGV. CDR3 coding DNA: TGTGCCAGCAGCCTCCGACTAGCGGGAGCCAACGGGGAGCTGTTTTTT. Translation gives CASSLRLAGANGELFF.

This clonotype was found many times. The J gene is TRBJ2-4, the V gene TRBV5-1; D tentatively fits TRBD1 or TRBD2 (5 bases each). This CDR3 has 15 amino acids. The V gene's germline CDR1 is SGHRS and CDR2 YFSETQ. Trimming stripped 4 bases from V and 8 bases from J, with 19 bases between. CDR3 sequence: CASSVDSSSRDIQYF. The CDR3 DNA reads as TGCGCCAGCAGCGTAGACAGTTCCTCGAGGGACATTCAGTACTTC.

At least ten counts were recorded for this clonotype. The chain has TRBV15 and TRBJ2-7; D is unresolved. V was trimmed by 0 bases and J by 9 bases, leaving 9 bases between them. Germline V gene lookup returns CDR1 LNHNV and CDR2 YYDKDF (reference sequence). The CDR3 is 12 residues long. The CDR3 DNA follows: TGTGCCACCAGCAGAGATTTGATGGCGCAGTACTTC. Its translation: CATSRDLMAQYF.

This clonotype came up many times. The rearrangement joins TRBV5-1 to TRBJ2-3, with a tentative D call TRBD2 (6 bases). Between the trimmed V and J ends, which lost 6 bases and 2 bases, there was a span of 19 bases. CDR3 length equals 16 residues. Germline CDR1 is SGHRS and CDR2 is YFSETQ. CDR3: CASKVRGSLTTDTQYF. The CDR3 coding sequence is TGCGCCAGCAAAGTCCGGGGGAGCCTGACCACAGATACGCAGTATTTT. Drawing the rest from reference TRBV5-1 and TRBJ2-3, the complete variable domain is KAGVTQTPRYLIKTRGQQVTLSCSPISGHRSVSWYQQTPGQGLQFLFEYFSETQRNKGNFPGRFSGRQFSNSRSEMNVSTLELGDSALYLCASKVRGSLTTDTQYFGPGTRLTVL.

This CDR3 reads CASSQWGQGNTEAFF. The CDR3 coding sequence is TGTGCCAGCAGCCAATGGGGACAGGGGAACACTGAAGCTTTCTTT. The rearrangement uses TRBV3-1 and TRBJ1-1; 9 bases line up with TRBD1. Trimming at V came to 2 bases and at J to 1 base, leaving 2 bases not matched to a gene. Germline CDR1 LGHDT, CDR2 YNNKEL (reference sequence). The CDR3 runs to 15 residues.

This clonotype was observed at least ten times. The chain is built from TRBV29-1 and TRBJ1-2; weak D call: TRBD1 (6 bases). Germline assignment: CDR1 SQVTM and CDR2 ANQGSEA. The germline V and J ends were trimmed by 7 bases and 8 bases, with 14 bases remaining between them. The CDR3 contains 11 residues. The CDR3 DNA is TGCAGCGCCTCCAGGGGTGGGGGCTACACCTTC. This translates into CSASRGGGYTF. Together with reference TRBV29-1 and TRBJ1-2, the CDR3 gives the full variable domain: SAVISQKPSRDICQRGTSLTIQCQVDSQVTMMFWYRQQPGQSLTLIATANQGSEATYESGFVIDKFPISRPNLTFSTLTVSNMSPEDSSIYLCSASRGGGYTFGSGTRLTVV.

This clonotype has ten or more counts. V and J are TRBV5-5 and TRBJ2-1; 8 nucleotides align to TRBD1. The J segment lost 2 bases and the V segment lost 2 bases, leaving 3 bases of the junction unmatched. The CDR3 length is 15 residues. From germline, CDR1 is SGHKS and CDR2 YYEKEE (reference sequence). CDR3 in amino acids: CASSFRTGTYNEQFF. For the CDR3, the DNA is TGTGCCAGCAGCTTCCGGACAGGGACCTACAATGAGCAGTTCTTC.

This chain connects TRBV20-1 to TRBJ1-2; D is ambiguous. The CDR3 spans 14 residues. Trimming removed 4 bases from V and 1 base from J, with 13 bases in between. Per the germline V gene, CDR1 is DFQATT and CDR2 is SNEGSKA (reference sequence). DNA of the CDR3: TGCAGTGCTACCGGTCAGCCCCATAACTATGGCTACACCTTC. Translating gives CSATGQPHNYGYTF.